This TCR beta chain was captured by sequencing in a study of T-cell reconstitution after alpha-beta-depleted transplantation in children. The V gene's germline CDR1 is SGHRS and CDR2 YFSETQ. The CDR3 length is 18 residues. J lost 2 bases, V lost 0 bases, and 6 bases had no gene match. At least ten counts were recorded for this clonotype. This sample's TCRbeta library carried unique molecular identifier barcodes. MiXCR, applied by TCRdb to the PCR reads, yields one record per CDR3 protein. Of about 290,000 distinct CDR3 sequences in the sample, 10% were seen once. The starting material was PBMCs, obtained before TCRalphabeta/CD19-depleted stem cell transplant. The rearrangement joins TRBV5-1 to TRBJ2-1; 12 bases match TRBD2. The clonotype comes from a boy in the first two years of life with acute myeloid leukemia, due to receive a stem cell transplant. CDR3 in amino acids: CASSLGGLAGGPYNEQFF. As DNA, the CDR3 is TGCGCCAGCAGCTTGGGGGGCCTAGCGGGGGGGCCCTACAATGAGCAGTTCTTC. The whole variable domain, remainder taken from reference TRBV5-1 and TRBJ2-1, is KAGVTQTPRYLIKTRGQQVTLSCSPISGHRSVSWYQQTPGQGLQFLFEYFSETQRNKGNFPGRFSGRQFSNSRSEMNVSTLELGDSALYLCASSLGGLAGGPYNEQFFGPGTRLTVL.